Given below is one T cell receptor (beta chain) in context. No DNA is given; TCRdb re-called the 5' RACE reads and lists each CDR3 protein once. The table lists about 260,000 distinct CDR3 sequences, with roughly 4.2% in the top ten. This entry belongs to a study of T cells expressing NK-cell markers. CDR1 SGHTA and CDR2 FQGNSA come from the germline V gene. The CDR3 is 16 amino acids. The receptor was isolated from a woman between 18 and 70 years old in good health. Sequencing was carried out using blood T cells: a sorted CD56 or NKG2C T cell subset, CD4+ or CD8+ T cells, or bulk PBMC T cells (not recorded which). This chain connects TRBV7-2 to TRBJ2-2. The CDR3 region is CASSYDPIANTGELFF.